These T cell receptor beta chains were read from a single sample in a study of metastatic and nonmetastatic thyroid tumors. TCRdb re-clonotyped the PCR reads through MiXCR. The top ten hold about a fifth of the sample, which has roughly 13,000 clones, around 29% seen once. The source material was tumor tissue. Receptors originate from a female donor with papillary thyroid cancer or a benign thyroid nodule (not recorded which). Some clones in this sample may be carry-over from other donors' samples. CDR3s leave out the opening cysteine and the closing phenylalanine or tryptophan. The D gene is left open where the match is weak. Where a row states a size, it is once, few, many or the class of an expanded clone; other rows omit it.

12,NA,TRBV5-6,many,ASSWDTSSNEQF
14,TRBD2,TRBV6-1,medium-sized,ASPPTSGKFTGELF
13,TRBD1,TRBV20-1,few,SAGLGQGENSPLH
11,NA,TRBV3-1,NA,ASTKGNTGELF
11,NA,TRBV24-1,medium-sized,ATSDTGSHEQY
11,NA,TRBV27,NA,ASQQGFGNTIY
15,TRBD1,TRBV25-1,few,AISHLGTGPSGNTIY
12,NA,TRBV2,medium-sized,ASSDRRQGGEQY
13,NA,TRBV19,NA,ASDGRGQANHPQH
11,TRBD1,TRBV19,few,ASAGGTAYFYT
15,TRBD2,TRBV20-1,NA,SARYGTSGGAENEQF
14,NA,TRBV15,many,ATSRGVWIDYNEQF
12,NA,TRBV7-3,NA,ASSSGWGTGELF
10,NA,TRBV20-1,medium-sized,SAPDTNYEQY
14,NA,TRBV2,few,ASSQDSPNSGNTIY
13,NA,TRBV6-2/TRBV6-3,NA,ASSYSRRMNTEAF
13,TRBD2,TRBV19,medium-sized,ASSISSSGYYEQY
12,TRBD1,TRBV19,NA,ASTGGSYNSPLH
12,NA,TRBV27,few,ASSTEWGKAEAF
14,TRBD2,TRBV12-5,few,ASAPWSGRAGYTQY
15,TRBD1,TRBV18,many,ASLRDRGPGTYNEQF
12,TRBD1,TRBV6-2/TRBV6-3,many,ASSGQVSNQPQH
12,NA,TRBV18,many,ASSPYQIPNTQY
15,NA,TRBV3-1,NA,ASSQDSSRDLPYEQY